This entry lists 10 T cell receptor beta chains sequenced from one sample in a study of vaccination and CD4 T cells after COVID-19. The Oncomine TCR Beta short-read assay was what sequenced the DNA obtained from cultured CD4+ T cells. TCRdb independently ran MiXCR on the PCR reads; one entry per CDR3 protein. The repertoire includes fewer than 25,000 distinct CDR3 sequences, about half of them detected once, and around 3.6% sits in the top ten. This sample's treatment: approximately nine-day PBMC culture with coronavirus spike peptide pools or control peptides (ViraFEST assay). These receptors' targets are unknown. Sequencing used CD4+ T cells from blood, cultured in vitro. The receptor source for this set is a human donor who had recovered from COVID-19.

V usage is TRBV11-3 and J usage is TRBJ2-1; 7 positions agree with TRBD1. Per the germline V gene, CDR1 is SGHNT and CDR2 is YENEEA. V lost 4 bases and J lost 9; bases outside the gene matches: 15. The length of the CDR3 is 16 residues. CDR3 DNA: TGTGCCAGCAGCTCTCCGATGCCGACAGGGATGGGTGAGCAGTTCTTC. The encoded protein is CASSSPMPTGMGEQFF. The full variable domain, rest sourced from reference TRBV11-3 and TRBJ2-1, is EAGVVQSPRYKIIEKKQPVAFWCNPISGHNTLYWYLQNLGQGPELLIRYENEEAVDDSQLPKDRFSAERLKGVDSTLKIQPAELGDSAVYLCASSSPMPTGMGEQFFGPGTRLTVL.

The chain employs TRBV27 and TRBJ1-1, with 7 bases fitting TRBD1. Germline loops: CDR1 MNHEY, CDR2 SMNVEV (reference sequence). J was trimmed by 0 bases and V by 7 bases; bases with no gene match: 5. The CDR3 totals 14 residues. Here the CDR3 reads CASMGGQLNTEAFF. In DNA form, the CDR3 reads TGTGCCAGCATGGGGGGACAGCTGAACACTGAAGCTTTCTTT.

This clonotype was detected only a few times. The rearrangement uses TRBV19 and TRBJ1-2; D perhaps matches TRBD1 (5 bases). V gave up 5 bases and J gave up 2 bases, with 12 bases separating them. This CDR3 comprises 14 residues. CDR1 and CDR2 from the germline V gene are LNHDA and SQIVND (reference sequence). The DNA for the CDR3 is TGTGCCAGTAGTCCTAGGAGGGGCAACTATGGCTACACCTTC. Its translation is CASSPRRGNYGYTF. The whole variable domain, filled in from reference TRBV19 and TRBJ1-2, reads DGGITQSPKYLFRKEGQNVTLSCEQNLNHDAMYWYRQDPGQGLRLIYYSQIVNDFQKGDIAEGYSVSREKKESFPLTVTSAQKNPTAFYLCASSPRRGNYGYTFGSGTRLTVV.

The V and J genes are TRBV28 and TRBJ2-7, with D maybe TRBD2 (5 bases). The V gene's germline CDR1 is MDHEN and CDR2 SYDVKM. Trimming left V 6 bases short and J 0 bases short, with 12 bases between. The CDR3 spans 14 residues. CDR3 in amino acids: CASSRVSGSYEQYF. The CDR3 DNA follows: TGTGCCAGCAGCCGGGTCAGCGGCTCCTACGAGCAGTACTTC. Filled out from reference TRBV28 and TRBJ2-7, the complete variable domain reads DVKVTQSSRYLVKRTGEKVFLECVQDMDHENMFWYRQDPGLGLRLIYFSYDVKMKEKGDIPEGYSVSREKKERFSLILESASTNQTSMYLCASSRVSGSYEQYFGPGTRLTVT.

The genes are TRBV6-2 or TRBV6-3 and TRBJ2-7; no reliable D call. This CDR3 is built from 15 residues. Germline CDR1 reads MNHEY; CDR2 reads SVGEGT. The V end was cut by 7 bases, the J end by 3 bases, with 19 bases between. CDR3 protein: CASTKARTANYEQYF. CDR3 nucleotide sequence: TGTGCCAGCACCAAAGCCAGGACGGCGAACTACGAGCAGTACTTC.

This chain uses TRBV2 with TRBJ2-2; no clear D gene. Germline V gives CDR1 SNHLY, CDR2 FYNNEI. This CDR3 comprises 13 residues. V dropped 6 bases and J dropped 6 bases, with 11 bases sitting between them. CDR3 in amino acids: CASSPYHSGELFF. In DNA, the CDR3 is TGTGCCAGCAGCCCCTACCATTCCGGGGAGCTGTTTTTT.

This sequence joins TRBV20-1 and TRBJ1-2; D ambiguous. Germline CDR1 and CDR2: DFQATT and SNEGSKA (reference sequence). CDR3 length: 10 amino acids. Deletions cut 0 bases from V and 6 bases from J, with 2 bases between. CDR3 sequence (DNA): TGCAGTGCTAGAGATGATGGCTACACCTTC. It is translated as CSARDDGYTF.

This clonotype is a singleton in its sample. The CDR3 bases are TGTGCCTTAAGCCCCCTGGGACTTGTTAACACAGATACGCAGTATTTT. Its protein is CALSPLGLVNTDTQYF. The rearrangement uses TRBV7-8 and TRBJ2-3, with D possibly matching TRBD2 (6 bases). Germline V gives CDR1 SGHVS, CDR2 FQNEAQ. This CDR3 region has 16 residues. Trimming stripped 11 bases from V and 2 bases from J, with 23 bases between.

This clonotype was seen a few times. The V and J genes are TRBV11-1 and TRBJ1-1; D unresolved. Germline CDR1 reads SGHAT; CDR2 reads FQDESV (reference sequence). The CDR3 totals 12 residues. The V end was cut by 1 base, the J end by 12 bases, with 12 bases between. CDR3 nucleotides: TGTGCCAGCAGCTTAGTCGGGTCTCTGACTTTCTTT. This encodes CASSLVGSLTFF.

Points on this clonotype: At one end, the junction sequence differs from germline, possibly due to a read error. The chain carries TRBV7-2 and TRBJ2-5, with D perhaps matching TRBD2 (5 bases). CDR3 length equals 15 residues. The germline V gene encodes CDR1 SGHTA and CDR2 FQGNSA. This CDR3 reads CASSQVASPQETQYF. CDR3 nucleotide sequence: TGCGCCAGCAGCCAAGTGGCTAGCCCTCAAGAGACCCAGTACTTC. Using reference TRBV7-2 and TRBJ2-5 for the parts outside the CDR3, the full variable domain is GAGVSQSPSNKVTEKGKDVELRCDPISGHTALYWYRQSLGQGLEFLIYFQGNSAPDKSGLPSDRFSAERTGGSVSTLTIQRTQQEDSAVYLCASSQVASPQETQYFGPGTRLLVL.